The clone carrying this T cell receptor (beta chain) came up many times. Its antigen is unidentified. A single record per CDR3 protein comes from TCRdb applying MiXCR to the 5' RACE reads. The sample holds 31,000 or so distinct CDR3 sequences, about 1.6% seen once. PBMCs stored at -80 C, 2 million in total, were the source of the unsorted libraries. This specimen belongs to a study of neurological immune-mediated disorders. The CDR3 is 17 amino acids. CDR1 and CDR2 (germline): SGDLS, YYNGEE. Trimming removed 0 bases from V and 3 bases from J; junction bases left unmatched: 9. Notes on the study in general: No link was found between any clinical or MRI feature and the multiple sclerosis repertoire cluster.

Specimen: PBMCs. The TCR sequence derives from a woman in her twenties or thirties with multiple sclerosis. The rearrangement links TRBV9 to TRBJ2-3; 8 nucleotides line up with TRBD2. The CDR3 here is CASSVGSSGRPTDTQYF. In DNA, the CDR3 is TGTGCCAGCAGCGTAGGGTCTAGCGGGCGTCCAACAGATACGCAGTATTTT.